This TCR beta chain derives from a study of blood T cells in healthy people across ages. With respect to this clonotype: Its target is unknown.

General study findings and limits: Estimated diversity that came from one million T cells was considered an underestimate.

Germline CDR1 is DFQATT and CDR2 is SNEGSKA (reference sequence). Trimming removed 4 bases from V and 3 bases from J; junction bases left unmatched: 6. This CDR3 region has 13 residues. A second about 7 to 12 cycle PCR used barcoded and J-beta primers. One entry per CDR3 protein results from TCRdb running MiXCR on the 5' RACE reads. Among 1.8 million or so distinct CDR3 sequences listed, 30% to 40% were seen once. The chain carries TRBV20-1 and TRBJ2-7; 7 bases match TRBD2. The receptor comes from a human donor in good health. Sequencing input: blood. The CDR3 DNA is TGCAGTGCTAATAGCGGGTCGAACTACGAGCAGTACTTC. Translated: CSANSGSNYEQYF.